This TCR beta chain was sequenced for a study of patients and donors after allogeneic stem cell transplantation. With V trimmed by 10 bases and J by 0 bases, 6 bases remained unmatched. The germline V gene encodes CDR1 ENHRY and CDR2 SYGVKD. CDR3 length: 15 residues. This clonotype has only a few counts. MiXCR, run by TCRdb on the RT-PCR reads, gives a single entry per CDR3 protein. The sample holds approximately 430,000 distinct CDR3 sequences; roughly 17% are singletons and the top ten take roughly 7%. The rearrangement links TRBV10-3 to TRBJ2-5; 12 bases are shared with TRBD1. What was sequenced was blood, either unsorted or a sorted T cell fraction (not recorded which). The clonotype was recovered from a human donor who was either an allogeneic HSCT recipient or a stem cell or donor lymphocyte infusion donor (not recorded which). It is not recorded whose cells these are; they may come from a transplant donor. The CDR3 DNA reads TGTGCCACGCGGGGACAGGGGGCTCACCAAGAGACCCAGTACTTC. Amino acid sequence: CATRGQGAHQETQYF.